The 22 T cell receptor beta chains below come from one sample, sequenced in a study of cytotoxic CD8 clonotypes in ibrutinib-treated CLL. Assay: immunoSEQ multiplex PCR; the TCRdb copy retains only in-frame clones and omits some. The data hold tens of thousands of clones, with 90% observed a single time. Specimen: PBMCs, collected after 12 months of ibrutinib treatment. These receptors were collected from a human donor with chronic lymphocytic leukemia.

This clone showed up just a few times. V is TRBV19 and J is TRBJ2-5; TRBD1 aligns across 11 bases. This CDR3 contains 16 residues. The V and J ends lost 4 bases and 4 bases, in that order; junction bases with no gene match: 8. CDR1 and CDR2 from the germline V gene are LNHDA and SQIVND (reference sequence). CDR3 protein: CASSTIRTGGSETQYF. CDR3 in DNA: TGTGCCAGTAGTACAATACGGACAGGGGGCTCAGAGACCCAGTACTTC.

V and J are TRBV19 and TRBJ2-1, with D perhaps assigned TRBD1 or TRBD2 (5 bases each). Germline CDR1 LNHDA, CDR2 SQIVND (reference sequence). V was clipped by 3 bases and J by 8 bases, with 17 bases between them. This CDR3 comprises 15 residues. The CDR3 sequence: CASSMDWDRADEQFF. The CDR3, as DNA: TGTGCCAGTAGTATGGATTGGGACCGAGCTGATGAGCAGTTCTTC.

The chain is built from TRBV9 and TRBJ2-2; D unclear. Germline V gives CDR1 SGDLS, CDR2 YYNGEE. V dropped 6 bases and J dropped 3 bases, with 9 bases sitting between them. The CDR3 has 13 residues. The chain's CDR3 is CASTSQDTGELFF. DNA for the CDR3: TGTGCCAGCACTTCTCAGGACACCGGGGAGCTGTTTTTT.

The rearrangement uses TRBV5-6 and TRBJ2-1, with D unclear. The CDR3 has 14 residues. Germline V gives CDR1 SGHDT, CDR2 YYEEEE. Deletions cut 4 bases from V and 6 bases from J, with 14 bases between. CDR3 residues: CASSRPSLGNEQFF. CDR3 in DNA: TGTGCCAGCAGCCGTCCCTCTTTGGGCAATGAGCAGTTCTTC.

This CDR3 reads CASSTTRSYEQYF. In DNA form, the CDR3 reads TGCGCCAGCAGCACCACACGCTCCTACGAGCAGTACTTC. J is TRBJ2-7 and V is TRBV5-1; no reliable D call. The CDR3 length is 13 residues. The ends were cut back, 4 bases at V and 0 bases at J, with 8 bases in the middle. CDR1 is SGHRS, CDR2 YFSETQ, per germline.

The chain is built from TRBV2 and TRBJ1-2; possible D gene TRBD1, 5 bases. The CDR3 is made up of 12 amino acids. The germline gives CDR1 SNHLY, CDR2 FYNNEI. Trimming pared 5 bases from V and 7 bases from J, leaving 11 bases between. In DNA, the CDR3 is TGTGCCAGCAGTAGACAGCGCGGTGGCTACACCTTC. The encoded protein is CASSRQRGGYTF.

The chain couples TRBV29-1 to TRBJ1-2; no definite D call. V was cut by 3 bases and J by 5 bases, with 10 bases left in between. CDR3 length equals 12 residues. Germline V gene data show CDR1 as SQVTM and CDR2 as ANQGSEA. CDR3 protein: CSVESWQYGYTF. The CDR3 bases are TGCAGCGTTGAGTCTTGGCAGTATGGCTACACCTTC. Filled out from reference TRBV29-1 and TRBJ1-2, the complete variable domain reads SAVISQKPSRDICQRGTSLTIQCQVDSQVTMMFWYRQQPGQSLTLIATANQGSEATYESGFVIDKFPISRPNLTFSTLTVSNMSPEDSSIYLCSVESWQYGYTFGSGTRLTVV.

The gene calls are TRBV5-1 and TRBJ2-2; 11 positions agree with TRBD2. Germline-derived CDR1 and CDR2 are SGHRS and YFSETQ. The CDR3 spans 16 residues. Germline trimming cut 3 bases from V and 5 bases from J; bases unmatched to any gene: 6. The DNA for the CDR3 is TGCGCCAGCAGCTGGGCTACTAGCGGGAGTACCGGGGAGCTGTTTTTT. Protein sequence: CASSWATSGSTGELFF.

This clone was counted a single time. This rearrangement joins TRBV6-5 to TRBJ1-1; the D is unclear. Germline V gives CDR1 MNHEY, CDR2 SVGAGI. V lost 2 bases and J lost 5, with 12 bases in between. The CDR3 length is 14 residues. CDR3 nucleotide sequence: TGTGCCAGCAGTTACACGTCAGTTGTGACTGAAGCTTTCTTT. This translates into CASSYTSVVTEAFF.

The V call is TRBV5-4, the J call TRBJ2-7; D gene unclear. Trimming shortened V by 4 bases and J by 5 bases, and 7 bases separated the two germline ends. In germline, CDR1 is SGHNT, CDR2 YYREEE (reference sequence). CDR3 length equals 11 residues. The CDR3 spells CASSLFDEQYF. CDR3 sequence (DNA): TGTGCCAGCAGCCTGTTTGACGAGCAGTACTTC.

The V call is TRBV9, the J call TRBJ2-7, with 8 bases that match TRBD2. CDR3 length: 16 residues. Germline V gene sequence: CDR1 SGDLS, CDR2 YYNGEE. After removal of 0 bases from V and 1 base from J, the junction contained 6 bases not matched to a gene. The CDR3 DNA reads TGTGCCAGCAGCGTAGGGCTGGCGGGAGGTTCCTACGAGCAGTACTTC. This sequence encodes CASSVGLAGGSYEQYF.

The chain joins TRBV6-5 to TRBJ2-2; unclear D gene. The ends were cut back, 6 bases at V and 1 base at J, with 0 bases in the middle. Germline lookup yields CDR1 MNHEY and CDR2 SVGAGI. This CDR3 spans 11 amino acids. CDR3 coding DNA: TGTGCCAGCAGGAACACCGGGGAGCTGTTTTTT. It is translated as CASRNTGELFF.

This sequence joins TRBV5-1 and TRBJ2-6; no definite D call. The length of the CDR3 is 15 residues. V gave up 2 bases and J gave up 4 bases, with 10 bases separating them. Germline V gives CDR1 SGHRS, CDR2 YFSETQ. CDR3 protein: CASSLASTGANVLTF. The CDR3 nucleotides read TGCGCCAGCAGCTTAGCGAGCACCGGGGCCAACGTCCTGACTTTC.

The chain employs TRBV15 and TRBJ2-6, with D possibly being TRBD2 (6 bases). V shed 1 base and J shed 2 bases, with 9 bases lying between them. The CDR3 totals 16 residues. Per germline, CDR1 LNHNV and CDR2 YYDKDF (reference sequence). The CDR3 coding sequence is TGTGCCACCAGCAGAGTTACGGGGGCTGGGGCCAACGTCCTGACTTTC. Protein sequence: CATSRVTGAGANVLTF.

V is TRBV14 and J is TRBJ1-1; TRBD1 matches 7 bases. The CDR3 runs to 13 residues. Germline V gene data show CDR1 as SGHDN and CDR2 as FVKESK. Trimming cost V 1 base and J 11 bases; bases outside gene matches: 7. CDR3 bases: TGTGCCAGCAGCCAAGTAAACAGGGGTAGGGCTTTCTTT. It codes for CASSQVNRGRAFF.

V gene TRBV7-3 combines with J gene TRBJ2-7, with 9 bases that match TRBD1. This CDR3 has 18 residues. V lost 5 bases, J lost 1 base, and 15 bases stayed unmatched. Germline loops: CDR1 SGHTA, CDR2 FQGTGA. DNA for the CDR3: TGTGCCAGCAGCCCATCCGCCCCCGGGACAGGGCATTCCTACGAGCAGTACTTC. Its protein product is CASSPSAPGTGHSYEQYF.

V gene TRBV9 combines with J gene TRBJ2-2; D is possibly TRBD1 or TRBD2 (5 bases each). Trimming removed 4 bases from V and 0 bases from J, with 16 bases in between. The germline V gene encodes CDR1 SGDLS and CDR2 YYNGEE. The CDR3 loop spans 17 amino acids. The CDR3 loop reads CASSPPTGRPNTGELFF. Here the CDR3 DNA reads TGTGCCAGCAGCCCCCCGACGGGACGACCGAACACCGGGGAGCTGTTTTTT.

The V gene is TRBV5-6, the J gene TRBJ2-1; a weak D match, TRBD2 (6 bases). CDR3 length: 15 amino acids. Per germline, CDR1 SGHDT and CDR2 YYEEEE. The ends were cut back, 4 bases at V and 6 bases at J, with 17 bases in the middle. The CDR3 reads CASSPGTRPRNEQFF. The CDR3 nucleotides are TGTGCCAGCAGCCCCGGGACTCGCCCGCGCAATGAGCAGTTCTTC.

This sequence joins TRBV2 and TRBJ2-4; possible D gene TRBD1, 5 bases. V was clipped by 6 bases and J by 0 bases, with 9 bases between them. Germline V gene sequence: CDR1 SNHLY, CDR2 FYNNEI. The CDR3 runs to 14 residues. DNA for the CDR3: TGTGCCAGCAGGGCAGGGTTAGCCAAAAACATTCAGTACTTC. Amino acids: CASRAGLAKNIQYF.

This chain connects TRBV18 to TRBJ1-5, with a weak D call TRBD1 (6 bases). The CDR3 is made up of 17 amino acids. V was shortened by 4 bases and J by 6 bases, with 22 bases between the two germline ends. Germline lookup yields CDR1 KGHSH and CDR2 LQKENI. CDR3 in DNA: TGTGCCAGCTCACGTACGCCCCCAGGGGCGGTCGGTCAGCCCCAGCATTTT. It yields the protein CASSRTPPGAVGQPQHF.

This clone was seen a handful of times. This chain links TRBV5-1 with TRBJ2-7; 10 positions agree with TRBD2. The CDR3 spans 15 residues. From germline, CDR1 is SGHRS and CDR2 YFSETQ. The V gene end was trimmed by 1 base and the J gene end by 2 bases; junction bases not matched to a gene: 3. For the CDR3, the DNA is TGCGCCAGCAGCTTGAAGCTAGCGGGAGCCTACGAGCAGTACTTC. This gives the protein CASSLKLAGAYEQYF. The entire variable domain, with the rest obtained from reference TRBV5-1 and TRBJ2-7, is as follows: KAGVTQTPRYLIKTRGQQVTLSCSPISGHRSVSWYQQTPGQGLQFLFEYFSETQRNKGNFPGRFSGRQFSNSRSEMNVSTLELGDSALYLCASSLKLAGAYEQYFGPGTRLTVT.

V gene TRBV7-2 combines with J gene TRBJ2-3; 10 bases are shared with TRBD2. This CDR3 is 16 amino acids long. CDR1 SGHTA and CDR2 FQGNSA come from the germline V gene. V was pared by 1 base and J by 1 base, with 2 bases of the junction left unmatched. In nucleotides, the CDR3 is TGTGCCAGCAGCTTAGTGGGGACTAGCGGCACAGATACGCAGTATTTT. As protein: CASSLVGTSGTDTQYF.